This TCR beta chain appears in the sequencing data of a study of blood T cell repertoires in COVID-19. Across the whole study: From the United States, Italy and Spain came samples of acute and convalescent COVID-19. In each case, the material was cDNA or gDNA derived from T cells, B-cell-depleted T cells, or PBMCs.

Authors' methods: The assay estimated nucleated cells by amplifying reference gene primers. Some clones are missing from TCRdb's copy, which holds only in-frame ones; the method was immunoSEQ multiplex PCR. The V and J calls and clone size are taken from that table; D and trimming were inferred from the DNA. The sample has about 220,000 clones, around 84% seen once; the top ten hold approximately 20%. Germline V CDR1 and CDR2: SGHDT, YYEEEE. The CDR3 spans 16 residues. V was shortened by 3 bases and J by 1 base, with 16 bases between the two germline ends. This receptor was obtained from a man between 25 and 39 years old with active or convalescent COVID-19. The rearrangement joins TRBV5-6 to TRBJ1-2; D is perhaps TRBD1 (5 bases). The specimen was peripheral blood. CDR3 in DNA: TGTGCCAGCAGCTCAAGGACATCCTGGGGTAACTATGGCTACACCTTC. This gives the protein CASSSRTSWGNYGYTF.